This T cell receptor beta chain was sequenced during a study of cytomegalovirus exposure and HLA in healthy donors (dated by TCRdb to the late 2010s). A note on the overall study: In an earlier analysis of some 550 of the donors, roughly 300 Gb of sequence data and 95 million to 130 million unique TCR beta sequences from about 179 million T cells were reported. HLA typing covered class I and class II loci at four-digit resolution. Among the approximately 400 genotyped donors, around 81% belonged to the genetic ancestry cluster associated with self-reported Caucasian donors. About five DR-DQ haplotypes were treated as single units for association and clustering because of strong linkage in the cohort. To predict cytomegalovirus infection status, the study combined high-throughput TCR immunosequencing, statistical association of individual TCRs with disease status, and machine learning. A later genetic analysis used genome-wide SNP genotypes for about 65% of the 666 donors, treating that subset as a discovery cohort. The study aimed to test whether signatures of past pathogen exposure could be identified by cataloging public T cell receptors. Along with the approximately 670-subject first cohort, a separate validation cohort of over a hundred different subjects was used. In a later analysis, previously published TCR beta repertoires from 550 to 700 donors were re-analyzed and high-resolution HLA genotyping was added so that TCR occurrence patterns could be studied. Rather than drawing on any new phenotypic data, the later analysis identified candidate immune exposures from TCR beta sequences and the way those sequences occurred across donors. The T cell repertoires of about 700 subjects were profiled by immunosequencing and related to cytomegalovirus serostatus. Donor age, sex, ethnicity and CMV serostatus were compiled together with the repertoire data. Every repertoire in the discovery cohort had been generated on one and the same sequencing platform. The number of donors typed differed by locus, with roughly 620-630 for A, B, C, DRB1 and DQB1, around 520 for DQA1, 600 to 610 for DPA1, and over 400 for DPB1. Roughly 300 gigabases of sequencing data and approximately 91 million unique TCR sequences made up an early release that covered around 640 HLA-typed donors. On average, roughly 250,000 unique TCR beta nucleotide sequences were sequenced per donor among some 430 genotyped donors of the cohort, with roughly 20% of those sequences being non-productive. An earlier analysis of 500 to 750 of the donors applied high-throughput TCR beta sequencing to assess whether each TCR beta V gene segment acted as functional or pseudogenic. Broader findings and caveats from the paper: Across donors, most TCR sequences were observed very rarely, whereas some public TCRs were present in many individuals. A total of about 150 TCR beta chains were listed by the study as associated with cytomegalovirus. Linkage disequilibrium might explain the correlated functional status among segregating V segments, but an unknown experimental factor could not be excluded. Compared with equally common non-associated chains, HLA-associated TCR beta chains in a later analysis were more clonally expanded and had lower generation probabilities. In this cohort, only TCR beta chains were sequenced, and detectable features were limited by the absence of alpha or paired-chain data. According to a later analysis, most CMV-associated TCR beta chains appeared to be HLA-restricted, and the HLA associations seemed to be driven largely by CMV exposure. A later analysis associated about 18,000 TCR beta sequences with specific HLA alleles at a false discovery rate of 0.05. Because some donors lacked HLA typing at each locus, the association tests relied only on the typed subset. A further reported finding was that TCR beta sequences accurately predicted the HLA-A and HLA-B alleles for most subjects in the first cohort. Sequencing depth was assumed to be roughly uniform across donors in the presence/absence analyses, though that assumption may not hold. Strong co-occurrence of HLA alleles, especially DR and DQ, made assigning TCR associations to individual alleles difficult. The classifier was reported to diagnose cytomegalovirus status with high specificity and sensitivity in both the original cohort and the validation cohort. An association between a missense DCLRE1C variant and V-gene and J-gene trimming of TCR beta chains was found in a later genetic analysis and replicated in an independent cohort. A later genetic analysis reported fewer N-insertions in productive TCRs among donors in an Asian-associated ancestry cluster than the approximately 700-donor mean. A later analysis found that TCR association rates varied across HLA loci, with DRB1 alleles showing the most associated TCRs and HLA-C alleles the fewest. In an earlier analysis of about 540 of the donors, most TCR beta V segments were observed in productive rearrangements about 90% or about 30% of the time, broadly matching IMGT annotations. Immune exposure information for the cohort was limited to CMV serostatus. In vitro tests confirmed that a few of the cytomegalovirus-associated TCR beta chains recognize cytomegalovirus antigens. Fewer than 20 rarely observed V segments, including chromosome 9 orphons, were excluded from the earlier analysis of several hundred of the donors because counts were too low. A cluster of highly shared sequence variants was judged likely to be a technical artifact of the sequencing pipeline. The authors suggested that the approach could potentially be generalized to other disease states and immunological phenotypes. Several of the top co-occurrence clusters appeared to be linked to parvovirus B19, influenza, CMV and Epstein-Barr virus, according to a later analysis.

In total, 630 or so healthy bone marrow donors made up the cohort. All cohort members were sampled while nominally healthy, although unrecorded immune exposures were likely present. The donor tested CMV seropositive, placing the donor among the roughly 300 seropositive members of the cohort. Every donor gave a peripheral blood sample, and the peripheral blood mononuclear cells from that sample were used for TCR beta sequencing. The Qiagen DNeasy Blood Extraction Kit was used to extract genomic DNA from the blood cell samples. To prepare the library, the immunoSEQ multiplex PCR assay was applied. The multiplex PCR relied on a mix of 60 forward primers for TCR Vbeta segments and 13 reverse primers for TCR Jbeta segments. The CDR3 region of rearranged TCR beta genes was amplified from genomic DNA with a multiplex PCR assay. On the Illumina HiSeq System, the amplified TCR beta libraries were sequenced as 87-base-pair reads. The paper's processing steps were these. Across the roughly 640 repertoires, a later analysis counted tens of millions of unique TCR beta chains, 9 million to 14 million of which were shared by at least two donors. A nearest-neighbor algorithm error-corrected the raw reads and collapsed the reads into unique sequences, merging closely related sequences to remove PCR and sequencing errors. V, D and J gene segments were assigned by aligning CDR3 sequences to IMGT reference sequences. For a sequence to be retained, a match of at least six nucleotides to both a V gene segment and a J gene segment was required. A rearrangement was called productive if the CDR3 had no stop codons and remained in frame with V and J, and every other rearrangement was called non-productive. CDR3 was defined by IMGT convention, running from the second conserved V-encoded cysteine to the conserved J-encoded phenylalanine. In an earlier analysis of more than 550 of the donors, sequences lacking an unambiguous match to a single V gene segment were excluded. An earlier analysis of 587 of the donors classified V segments as functional when productive rearrangements were above 56.7% and as segregating when the standard deviation between donors was above 5%. A statistical classification framework was built to diagnose cytomegalovirus status from the catalog of TCR beta chain sequences. V and J gene assignment, in a later analysis, came from comparing TCR nucleotide sequences with IMGT/GENE-DB human TR gene sequences. In a later analysis, CDR3 sequences and most-parsimonious VDJ recombination scenarios were assigned using the TCRdist pipeline. In a later analysis, each TCR beta chain was defined by its CDR3 amino acid sequence together with its V-gene family, and reads without a unique V-gene family were excluded. In a later analysis, approximately 640 highly shared, low-generation-probability nucleotide sequences were removed to address suspected cross-contamination and a sequencing artifact. For each public chain, a later analysis derived a clonal expansion index from normalized ranks of inferred template counts within each repertoire. In a later analysis, generation probabilities were computed with a VDJ recombination model fitted to out-of-frame rearrangements, and the resulting probabilities were checked against IGoR. In a later analysis, hypergeometric tests were used to score TCR-TCR, TCR-HLA and TCR-CMV co-occurrence, with a repertoire-size bias correction applied to TCR pairs. To estimate false discovery rates, a later analysis permuted the HLA or CMV assignments 20 times. A later analysis grouped co-occurring TCRs with DBSCAN, adding TCRdist sequence similarity when clustering within HLA-allele-positive subsets. Repertoires with fewer than 30,000 or more than 120,000 public chains were left out of co-occurrence clustering, as were a handful of repertoires with anomalous nucleotide sharing. TCRdb retrieved this table from immuneACCESS and kept in-frame rearrangements only. Not all clones are present; in checked studies, unresolved V genes account for under half, and no reason is known for the remainder. Clone size and V and J calls were adopted from that table, with D and trimming inferred from the DNA. This sample lists roughly 190,000 clones; around 81% were detected once. The ten largest account for approximately 2.2% of the sample.

As to this clone: The specificity of this receptor is unknown. Per-nucleotide qualities are absent, and no much larger clonotype sits a single base away.

The sample consisted of PBMCs. The TCR was taken from a woman aged 25 to 39 in good health and CMV-seropositive.

The CDR3 has the sequence CSVEGGLAGVVKEQYF. The DNA is as follows: TGCAGCGTTGAAGGGGGGCTAGCGGGAGTTGTAAAAGAGCAGTACTTC. Recombination joined TRBV29-1 with TRBJ2-7, and TRBD2 matches 10 of the central bases. CDR1 and CDR2 were assigned from the germline V gene as SQVTM and ANQGSEA. The CDR3 holds 16 amino acids from the cysteine to the phenylalanine. Only CDR3 DNA is held: 48 bases, read in frame from base 1. From V the trimming removes 1 base and from J it removes 7 bases, while the gene matches leave 13 bases of the junction unaccounted for.